The 24 T cell receptor beta chains below were found in one sample sequenced in a study of T cells in Graves' hyperthyroidism and ophthalmopathy. RNA transcripts gave rise to amplified TCR beta CDR3 regions. HTBI primers were employed in a first-round RT-PCR of the TCR CDR3. TCRdb itself ran the multiplex PCR reads through MiXCR, one entry per CDR3 protein. Here the sample spans around 600,000 distinct CDR3 sequences, roughly 14% being singletons. Material: blood. Receptors originate from a woman aged 25-40 years with Graves' hyperthyroidism.

This clonotype has at least ten counts. This chain uses TRBV7-8 with TRBJ1-5; D call uncertain. This CDR3 is 13 amino acids long. V shed 2 bases and J shed 5 bases, with 7 bases lying between them. Germline values: CDR1 SGHVS, CDR2 FQNEAQ. Written as DNA, the CDR3 is TGTGCCAGCAGCTTATTCTCGCATCAGCCCCAGCATTTT. It codes for CASSLFSHQPQHF.

This clonotype was recorded many times. This chain joins TRBV3-1 and TRBJ1-2, with a possible D match to TRBD1 (5 bases). Trimming took 0 bases from V and 7 from J, leaving 18 bases between them. The CDR3 sequence is 16 residues long. Germline V gene lookup returns CDR1 LGHDT and CDR2 YNNKEL (reference sequence). CDR3 bases: TGTGCCAGCAGCCAAGAATGGGGCGCCCGGATAAGTGGCTACACCTTC. It yields the protein CASSQEWGARISGYTF.

This clonotype was seen repeatedly, ten times or more. V and J are TRBV7-9 and TRBJ2-2, with a tentative D call TRBD1 (6 bases). V shed 3 bases and J shed 3 bases, with 11 bases lying between them. The V gene's germline CDR1 is SEHNR and CDR2 FQNEAQ (reference sequence). The length of the CDR3 is 15 residues. CDR3 loop: CASSLGQTDTGELFF. CDR3 nucleotide sequence: TGTGCCAGCAGCTTGGGACAAACGGACACCGGGGAGCTGTTTTTT.

The V gene is TRBV24-1, the J gene TRBJ2-1, with TRBD2 identical over 8 bases. The CDR3 loop spans 16 amino acids. Per germline, CDR1 KGHDR and CDR2 SFDVKD. V lost 4 bases, J lost 6 bases, and 10 bases stayed unmatched. The CDR3 region is CATSDPSGSFSNEQFF. The CDR3 DNA is TGTGCCACCAGTGACCCGAGCGGGAGTTTTAGCAATGAGCAGTTCTTC.

V and J are TRBV10-3 and TRBJ1-5; 7 bases agree with TRBD1. Germline V gene lookup returns CDR1 ENHRY and CDR2 SYGVKD. Trimming took 0 bases from V and 9 from J; bases not matched to a gene: 11. The CDR3 has 16 amino acids. The CDR3 sequence: CAISESGDRVGPPQHF. The CDR3 region has the DNA TGTGCCATCAGTGAGTCTGGCGACAGGGTGGGTCCGCCCCAGCATTTT.

In its sample, this clonotype was seen many times. V gene TRBV20-1 combines with J gene TRBJ2-7; TRBD2 matches 9 bases. Germline loops: CDR1 DFQATT, CDR2 SNEGSKA (reference sequence). CDR3 length: 16 residues. The ends lost 3 bases at V and 3 bases at J; junction bases unmatched: 12. This CDR3 is CSASPGHGAGGYEQYF. DNA of the CDR3: TGCAGTGCTAGCCCGGGGCATGGAGCGGGAGGCTACGAGCAGTACTTC.

Ten or more counts support this clonotype. The V call is TRBV7-9, the J call TRBJ2-7; D is possibly TRBD1 or TRBD2 (5 bases each). The CDR3 totals 12 residues. Looked up from germline, CDR1 is SEHNR and CDR2 is FQNEAQ (reference sequence). V was clipped by 8 bases and J by 2 bases, with 10 bases between them. CDR3 sequence: CASGQGAYEQYF. For the CDR3, the DNA is TGTGCCAGCGGGCAGGGAGCCTACGAGCAGTACTTC. The variable domain in full, with the rest retrieved from reference TRBV7-9 and TRBJ2-7, is DTGVSQNPRHKITKRGQNVTFRCDPISEHNRLYWYRQTLGQGPEFLTYFQNEAQLEKSRLLSDRFSAERPKGSFSTLEIQRTEQGDSAMYLCASGQGAYEQYFGPGTRLTVT.

This clonotype was detected many times. The chain carries TRBV7-2 and TRBJ2-5, with D perhaps being TRBD1 or TRBD2 (5 bases each). The CDR3 runs 14 residues. V was pared by 1 base and J by 5 bases, with 11 bases between. The germline V gene has CDR1 SGHTA and CDR2 FQGNSA. The CDR3 region has the DNA TGTGCCAGCAGCTTAGGGGGGAGTTGGGAGACCCAGTACTTC. This encodes CASSLGGSWETQYF.

Ten or more counts support this clonotype. CDR3 coding DNA: TGTGCCAGCAGCTTATGGAATTCAAACTATGGCTACACCTTC. It encodes CASSLWNSNYGYTF. This chain joins TRBV11-2 and TRBJ1-2; D gene uncertain. V was shortened by 2 bases and J by 2 bases, with 9 bases between the two germline ends. The CDR3 contains 14 residues. CDR1 is SGHAT, CDR2 FQNNGV, per germline.

In its sample, this clonotype was seen many times. The gene calls are TRBV6-1 and TRBJ1-6; possibly TRBD1 for D (6 bases). Trimming stripped 6 bases from V and 11 bases from J, with 17 bases between. The CDR3 has 14 amino acids. Germline CDR1 MNHNS, CDR2 SASEGT. CDR3 bases: TGTGCCAGCAGAGGTACAGGGCAAGAGACACCCCTCCACTTT. Encoded protein: CASRGTGQETPLHF.

This clonotype appeared many times. The J gene is TRBJ2-7, the V gene TRBV30, with D tentatively TRBD2 (5 bases). Deletions cut 5 bases from V and 4 bases from J, with 12 bases between. The CDR3 totals 12 residues. Per the germline V gene, CDR1 is GTSNPN and CDR2 is SVGIG (reference sequence). The CDR3 bases are TGTGCCTGGGGGAGTGGTGAGTACGAGCAGTACTTC. It translates to CAWGSGEYEQYF.

This clonotype was found a few times. The chain combines TRBV11-2 with TRBJ2-1, with a possible D match to TRBD2 (6 bases). The CDR3 is 15 amino acids. V lost 5 bases, J lost 5 bases, and 16 bases lay in between. Per germline, CDR1 SGHAT and CDR2 FQNNGV. CDR3 protein: CASSLGGSAHNEQFF. DNA of the CDR3: TGTGCCAGCAGCCTGGGGGGAAGTGCCCACAATGAGCAGTTCTTC.

As to this clonotype: An end of the junction differs from the germline gene, which may be a read error. The gene calls are TRBV5-1 and TRBJ2-3, with no clear D. CDR1 is SGHRS, CDR2 YFSETQ, per germline. The CDR3 spans 11 residues. The CDR3 sequence is CASSPTDTHYF. CDR3 coding DNA: TGCGCCAGCAGCCCCACGGATACGCACTATTTT.

The V gene is TRBV20-1, the J gene TRBJ2-2, with a tentative D call TRBD1 (7 bases). Germline V gene lookup returns CDR1 DFQATT and CDR2 SNEGSKA (reference sequence). The CDR3 is made up of 15 amino acids. V dropped 0 bases and J dropped 4 bases, with 12 bases sitting between them. The CDR3, as DNA: TGCAGTGCTAGAGATACCAGGGGGGCCACCGGGGAGCTGTTTTTT. Its translation: CSARDTRGATGELFF.

This clonotype has only a few counts. This rearrangement joins TRBV20-1 to TRBJ2-2; the match to TRBD2 covers 9 bases. The V gene end was trimmed by 6 bases and the J gene end by 4 bases; junction bases not matched to a gene: 6. This CDR3 has 14 residues. Germline assignment: CDR1 DFQATT and CDR2 SNEGSKA (reference sequence). The CDR3 reads CSAPAGGGTGELFF. The CDR3 DNA reads TGCAGTGCCCCAGCGGGAGGTGGCACCGGGGAGCTGTTTTTT.

Many counts were recorded for this clonotype. This chain joins TRBV5-8 and TRBJ2-3, with 7 nucleotides matching TRBD2. The CDR3 extends over 16 amino acids. CDR1 SGHTS and CDR2 YDEGEE come from the germline V gene. The V gene end was trimmed by 0 bases and the J gene end by 2 bases; junction bases not matched to a gene: 6. The CDR3 loop reads CASSLGASGFTDTQYF. For the CDR3, the DNA is TGTGCCAGCAGCTTGGGGGCTAGCGGATTCACAGATACGCAGTATTTT. The full variable domain, rest sourced from reference TRBV5-8 and TRBJ2-3, is EAGVTQSPTHLIKTRGQQATLRCSPISGHTSVYWYQQALGLGLQFLLWYDEGEERNRGNFPPRFSGRQFPNYSSELNVNALELEDSALYLCASSLGASGFTDTQYFGPGTRLTVL.

There are many counts of this clonotype. The chain joins TRBV10-3 to TRBJ2-1, with 7 bases lining up with TRBD2. The CDR3 has 13 amino acids. CDR1 is ENHRY and CDR2 is SYGVKD in the germline V gene. With 7 bases clipped from V and 4 bases from J, the junction kept 4 bases outside the gene matches. In DNA form, the CDR3 reads TGTGCCATCACCAGCGGGGCATACAATGAGCAGTTCTTC. This gives the protein CAITSGAYNEQFF.

At least ten counts were recorded for this clonotype. The chain combines TRBV7-9 with TRBJ1-1; D possibly corresponds to TRBD1 (6 bases). CDR3 length equals 14 residues. Germline loops: CDR1 SEHNR, CDR2 FQNEAQ (reference sequence). Trimming removed 3 bases from V and 2 bases from J, with 10 bases in between. The CDR3 DNA reads TGTGCCAGCAGCTTTGGACAGAGAAACACTGAAGCTTTCTTT. Protein product: CASSFGQRNTEAFF.

This clonotype was detected once. With a much larger clone just one base away, this may be a read error. The chain uses TRBV7-3 and TRBJ2-2; D is perhaps TRBD2 (6 bases). This CDR3 contains 15 residues. Germline CDR1 SGHTA, CDR2 FQGTGA. CDR3 sequence (DNA): TGTGCCAGCAGCTCGAGCGGGTCCTACACCGGGGAGCTGCTTTTT. Its translation is CASSSSGSYTGELLF.

This clonotype has ten or more counts. This rearrangement joins TRBV7-3 to TRBJ2-1; 8 bases match TRBD2. V lost 4 bases and J lost 7; bases outside the gene matches: 9. The germline V gene encodes CDR1 SGHTA and CDR2 FQGTGA. This CDR3 has 15 amino acids. In nucleotides, the CDR3 is TGTGCCAGCAGCTCCACCGGGACTAGTAAGAATGAGCAGTTCTTC. It codes for CASSSTGTSKNEQFF.

This sequence joins TRBV20-1 and TRBJ2-2; D gene ambiguous. V dropped 2 bases and J dropped 6 bases, with 13 bases sitting between them. Germline-derived CDR1 and CDR2 are DFQATT and SNEGSKA (reference sequence). The CDR3 sequence is 14 residues long. The CDR3 DNA reads as TGCAGTGCTAGAATCCATGACCGCTCCGGGGAGCTGTTTTTT. It specifies CSARIHDRSGELFF.

V usage is TRBV20-1 and J usage is TRBJ1-1; a weak D match, TRBD1 (5 bases). Germline CDR1 and CDR2: DFQATT and SNEGSKA (reference sequence). Trimming cost V 0 bases and J 1 base, with 12 bases left between them. This CDR3 is built from 15 residues. As DNA, the CDR3 is TGCAGTGCTAGAGATCGCTCAGGACAGAACACTGAAGCTTTCTTT. It is translated as CSARDRSGQNTEAFF.

At least ten counts were recorded for this clonotype. Written as DNA, the CDR3 is TGCAGTGCTAGAGATTTCCAGGGGGAAGAGACCCAGTACTTC. Protein: CSARDFQGEETQYF. V is TRBV20-1 and J is TRBJ2-5, with 7 bases matching TRBD1. V gave up 0 bases and J gave up 3 bases; unmatched junction bases: 4. The CDR3 extends over 14 amino acids. CDR1 is DFQATT, CDR2 SNEGSKA, per germline (reference sequence).

Ten or more counts support this clonotype. The rearrangement uses TRBV12-5 and TRBJ2-2; D is ambiguous. The germline gives CDR1 LGHNT, CDR2 FRNRAP. This CDR3 has 14 residues. With 3 bases removed from V and 3 bases from J, the gap between germline ends came to 8 bases. CDR3: CASGLGWDTGELFF. The CDR3 bases are TGTGCTAGTGGTTTAGGATGGGACACCGGGGAGCTGTTTTTT.